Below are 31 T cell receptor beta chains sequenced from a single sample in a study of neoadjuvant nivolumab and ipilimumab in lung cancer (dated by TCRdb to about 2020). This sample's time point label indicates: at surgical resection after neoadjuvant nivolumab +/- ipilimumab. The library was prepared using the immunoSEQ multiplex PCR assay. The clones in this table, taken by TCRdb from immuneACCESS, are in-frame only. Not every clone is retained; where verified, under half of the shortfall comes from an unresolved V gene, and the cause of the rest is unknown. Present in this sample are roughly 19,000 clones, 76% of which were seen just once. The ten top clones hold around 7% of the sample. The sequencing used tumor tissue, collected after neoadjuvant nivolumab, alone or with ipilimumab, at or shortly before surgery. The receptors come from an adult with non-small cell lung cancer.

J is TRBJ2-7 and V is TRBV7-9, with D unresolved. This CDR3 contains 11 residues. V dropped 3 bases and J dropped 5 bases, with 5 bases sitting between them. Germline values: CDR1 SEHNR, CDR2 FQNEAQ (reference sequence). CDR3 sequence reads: CASSLADEQYF. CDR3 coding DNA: TGTGCCAGCAGCTTGGCCGACGAGCAGTACTTC. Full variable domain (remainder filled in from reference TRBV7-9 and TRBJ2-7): DTGVSQNPRHKITKRGQNVTFRCDPISEHNRLYWYRQTLGQGPEFLTYFQNEAQLEKSRLLSDRFSAERPKGSFSTLEIQRTEQGDSAMYLCASSLADEQYFGPGTRLTVT.

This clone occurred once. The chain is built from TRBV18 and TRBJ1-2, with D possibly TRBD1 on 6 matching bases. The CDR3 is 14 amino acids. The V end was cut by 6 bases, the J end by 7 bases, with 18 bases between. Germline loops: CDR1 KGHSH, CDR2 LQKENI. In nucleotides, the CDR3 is TGTGCCAGCTCGCCCGACCCAGGGGAAGGTGGCTACACCTTC. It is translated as CASSPDPGEGGYTF. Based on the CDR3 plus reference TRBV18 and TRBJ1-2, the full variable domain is NAGVMQNPRHLVRRRGQEARLRCSPMKGHSHVYWYRQLPEEGLKFMVYLQKENIIDESGMPKERFSAEFPKEGPSILRIQQVVRGDSAAYFCASSPDPGEGGYTFGSGTRLTVV.

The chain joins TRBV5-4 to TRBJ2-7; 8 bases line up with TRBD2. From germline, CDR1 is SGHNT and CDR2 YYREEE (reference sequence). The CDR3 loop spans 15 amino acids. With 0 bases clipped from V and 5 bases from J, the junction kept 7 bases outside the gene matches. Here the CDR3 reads CASSLEAGESDEQYF. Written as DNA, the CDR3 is TGTGCCAGCAGCTTGGAAGCGGGAGAATCGGACGAGCAGTACTTC.

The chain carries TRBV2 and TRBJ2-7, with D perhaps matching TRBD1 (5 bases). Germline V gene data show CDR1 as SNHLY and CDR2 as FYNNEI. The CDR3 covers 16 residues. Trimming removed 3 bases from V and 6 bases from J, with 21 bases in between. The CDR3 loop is CASSDPAGPKSREQYF. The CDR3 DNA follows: TGTGCCAGCAGTGACCCAGCAGGGCCAAAGTCCCGCGAGCAGTACTTC. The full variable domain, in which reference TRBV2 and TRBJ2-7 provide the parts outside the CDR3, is EPEVTQTPSHQVTQMGQEVILRCVPISNHLYFYWYRQILGQKVEFLVSFYNNEISEKSEIFDDQFSVERPDGSNFTLKIRSTKLEDSAMYFCASSDPAGPKSREQYFGPGTRLTVT.

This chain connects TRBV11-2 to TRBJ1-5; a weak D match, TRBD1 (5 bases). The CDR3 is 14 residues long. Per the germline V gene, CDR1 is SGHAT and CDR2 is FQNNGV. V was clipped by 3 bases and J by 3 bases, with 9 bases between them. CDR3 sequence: CASSFVGANQPQHF. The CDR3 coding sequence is TGTGCCAGCAGCTTTGTAGGGGCCAATCAGCCCCAGCATTTT.

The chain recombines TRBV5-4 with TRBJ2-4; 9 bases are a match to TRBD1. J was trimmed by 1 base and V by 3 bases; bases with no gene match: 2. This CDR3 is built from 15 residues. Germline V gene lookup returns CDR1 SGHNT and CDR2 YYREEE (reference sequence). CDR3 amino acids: CASSSGQGAKNIQYF. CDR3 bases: TGTGCCAGCAGCTCAGGACAGGGGGCCAAAAACATTCAGTACTTC.

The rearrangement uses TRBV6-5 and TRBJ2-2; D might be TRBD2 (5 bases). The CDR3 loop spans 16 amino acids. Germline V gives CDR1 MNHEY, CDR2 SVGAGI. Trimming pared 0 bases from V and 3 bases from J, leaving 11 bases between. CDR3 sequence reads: CASSYSIGSYTGELFF. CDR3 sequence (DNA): TGTGCCAGCAGTTACTCGATTGGGAGTTACACCGGGGAGCTGTTTTTT.

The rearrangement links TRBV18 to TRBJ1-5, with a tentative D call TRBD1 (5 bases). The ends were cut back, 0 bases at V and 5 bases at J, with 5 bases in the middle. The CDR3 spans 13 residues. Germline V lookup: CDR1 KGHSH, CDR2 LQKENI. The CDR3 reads CASSPPGHQPQHF. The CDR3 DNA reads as TGTGCCAGCTCACCACCGGGACATCAGCCCCAGCATTTT.

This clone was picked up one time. CDR3 sequence reads: CASSLALTDTQYF. CDR3 bases: TGTGCCAGCAGCTTAGCTCTTACCGATACGCAGTATTTT. The V gene is TRBV7-2, the J gene TRBJ2-3; D is unresolved. Per the germline V gene, CDR1 is SGHTA and CDR2 is FQGNSA. Trimming pared 0 bases from V and 6 bases from J, leaving 7 bases between. The CDR3 is made up of 13 amino acids.

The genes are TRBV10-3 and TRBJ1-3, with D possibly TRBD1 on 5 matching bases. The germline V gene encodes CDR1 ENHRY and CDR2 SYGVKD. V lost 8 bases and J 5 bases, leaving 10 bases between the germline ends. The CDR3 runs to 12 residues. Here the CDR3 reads CAIGQGRNTIYF. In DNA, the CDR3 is TGTGCCATCGGGCAGGGTCGAAACACCATATATTTT.

The CDR3 DNA is TGTGCCAGCAGGAACCGGGCAGTTTATGAAGCTTTCTTT. It codes for CASRNRAVYEAFF. This sequence joins TRBV6-1 and TRBJ1-1; D unresolved. V lost 6 bases and J lost 7, with 15 bases in between. This CDR3 contains 13 residues. CDR1 is MNHNS and CDR2 is SASEGT in the germline V gene.

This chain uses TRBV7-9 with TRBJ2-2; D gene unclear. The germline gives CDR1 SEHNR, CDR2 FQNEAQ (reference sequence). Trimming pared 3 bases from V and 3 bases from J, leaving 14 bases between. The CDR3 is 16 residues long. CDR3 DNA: TGTGCCAGCAGCTTCTCCCAGGTTTGGGACACCGGGGAGCTGTTTTTT. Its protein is CASSFSQVWDTGELFF.

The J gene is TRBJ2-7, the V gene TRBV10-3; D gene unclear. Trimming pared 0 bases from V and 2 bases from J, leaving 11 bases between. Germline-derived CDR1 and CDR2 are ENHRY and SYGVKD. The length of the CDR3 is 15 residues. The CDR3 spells CAISESTSGTYEQYF. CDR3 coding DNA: TGTGCCATCAGTGAGTCGACTTCTGGGACCTACGAGCAGTACTTC.

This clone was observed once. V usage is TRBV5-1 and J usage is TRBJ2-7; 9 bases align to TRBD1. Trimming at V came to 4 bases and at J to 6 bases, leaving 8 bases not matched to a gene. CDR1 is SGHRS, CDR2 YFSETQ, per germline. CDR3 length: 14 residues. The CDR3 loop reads CASSVGDRVTEQYF. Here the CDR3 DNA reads TGCGCCAGCAGCGTCGGGGACAGGGTAACCGAGCAGTACTTC.

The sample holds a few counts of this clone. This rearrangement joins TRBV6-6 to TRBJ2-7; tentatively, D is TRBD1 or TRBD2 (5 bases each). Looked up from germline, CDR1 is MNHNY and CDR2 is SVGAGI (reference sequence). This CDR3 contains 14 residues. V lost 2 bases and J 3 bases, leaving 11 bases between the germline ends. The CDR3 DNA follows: TGTGCCAGCAGTTACGGGGACGGCTACTACGAGCAGTACTTC. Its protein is CASSYGDGYYEQYF.

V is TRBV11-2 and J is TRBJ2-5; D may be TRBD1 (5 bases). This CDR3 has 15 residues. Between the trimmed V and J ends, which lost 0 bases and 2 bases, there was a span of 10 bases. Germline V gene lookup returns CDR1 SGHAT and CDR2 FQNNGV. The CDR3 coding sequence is TGTGCCAGCAGCTTAGATACAGGAAGGCAAGAGACCCAGTACTTC. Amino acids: CASSLDTGRQETQYF.

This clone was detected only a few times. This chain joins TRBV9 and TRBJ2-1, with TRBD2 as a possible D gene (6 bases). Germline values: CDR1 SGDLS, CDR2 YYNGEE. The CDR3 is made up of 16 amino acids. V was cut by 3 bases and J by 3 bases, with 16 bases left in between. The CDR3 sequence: CASSANRDLIYNEQFF. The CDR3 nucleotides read TGTGCCAGCAGCGCAAACCGGGACTTAATCTACAATGAGCAGTTCTTC.

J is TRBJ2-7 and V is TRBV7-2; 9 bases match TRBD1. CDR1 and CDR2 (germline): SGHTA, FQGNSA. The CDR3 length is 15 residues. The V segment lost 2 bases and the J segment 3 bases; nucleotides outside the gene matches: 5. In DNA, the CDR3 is TGTGCCAGCAGCTTAAACACAGGGGGCAGCTACGAGCAGTACTTC. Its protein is CASSLNTGGSYEQYF.

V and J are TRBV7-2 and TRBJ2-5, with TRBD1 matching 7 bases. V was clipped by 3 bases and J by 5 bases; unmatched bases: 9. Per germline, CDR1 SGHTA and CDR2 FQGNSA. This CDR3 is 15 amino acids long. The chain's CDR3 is CASSLTGSGGETQYF. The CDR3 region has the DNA TGTGCCAGCAGCTTGACAGGGTCGGGCGGGGAGACCCAGTACTTC.

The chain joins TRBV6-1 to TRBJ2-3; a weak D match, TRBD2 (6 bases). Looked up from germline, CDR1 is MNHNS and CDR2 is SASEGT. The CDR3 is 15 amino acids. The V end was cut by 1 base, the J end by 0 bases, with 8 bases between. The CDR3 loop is CASSEGLGSTDTQYF. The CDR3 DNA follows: TGTGCCAGCAGTGAAGGACTAGGTAGCACAGATACGCAGTATTTT.

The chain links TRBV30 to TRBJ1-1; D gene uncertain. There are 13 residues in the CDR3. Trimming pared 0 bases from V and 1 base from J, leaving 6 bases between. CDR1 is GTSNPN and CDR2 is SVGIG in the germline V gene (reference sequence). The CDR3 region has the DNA TGTGCCTGGAGTGTGACTAAGAACACTGAAGCTTTCTTT. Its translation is CAWSVTKNTEAFF.

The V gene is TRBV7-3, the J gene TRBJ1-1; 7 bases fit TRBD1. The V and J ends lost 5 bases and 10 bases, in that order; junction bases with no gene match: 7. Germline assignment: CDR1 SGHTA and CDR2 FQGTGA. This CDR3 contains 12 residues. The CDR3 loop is CASSQTGDTAFF. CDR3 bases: TGTGCCAGCAGCCAAACAGGGGATACAGCTTTCTTT.

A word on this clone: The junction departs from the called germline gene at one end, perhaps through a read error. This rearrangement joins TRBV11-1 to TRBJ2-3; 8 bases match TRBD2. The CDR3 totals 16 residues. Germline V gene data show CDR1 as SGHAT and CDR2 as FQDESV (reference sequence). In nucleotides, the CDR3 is TGTGCCAGCAGTTTAGCGTCACTAGCGGTCACAGATACGCAGTATTTT. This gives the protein CASSLASLAVTDTQYF.

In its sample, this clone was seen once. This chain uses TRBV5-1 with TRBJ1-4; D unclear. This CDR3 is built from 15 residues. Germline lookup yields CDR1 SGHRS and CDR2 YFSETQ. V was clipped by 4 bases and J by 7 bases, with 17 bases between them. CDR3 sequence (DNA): TGCGCCAGCAGCCCTCGAGGCCAACGAAGTGAAAAACTGTTTTTT. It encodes CASSPRGQRSEKLFF.

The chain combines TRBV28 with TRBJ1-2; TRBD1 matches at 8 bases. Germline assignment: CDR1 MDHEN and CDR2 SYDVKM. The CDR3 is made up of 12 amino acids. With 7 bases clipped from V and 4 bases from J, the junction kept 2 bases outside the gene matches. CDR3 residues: CASKDRGYGYTF. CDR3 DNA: TGTGCCAGCAAAGACAGGGGCTATGGCTACACCTTC.

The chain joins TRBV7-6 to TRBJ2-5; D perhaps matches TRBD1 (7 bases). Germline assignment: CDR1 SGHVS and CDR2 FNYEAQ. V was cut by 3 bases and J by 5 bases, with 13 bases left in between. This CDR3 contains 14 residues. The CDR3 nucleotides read TGTGCCAGCAGCTTTCGGACAGGAGGGGAGACCCAGTACTTC. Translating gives CASSFRTGGETQYF. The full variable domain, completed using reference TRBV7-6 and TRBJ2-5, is GAGVSQSPRYKVTKRGQDVALRCDPISGHVSLYWYRQALGQGPEFLTYFNYEAQQDKSGLPNDRFSAERPEGSISTLTIQRTEQRDSAMYRCASSFRTGGETQYFGPGTRLLVL.

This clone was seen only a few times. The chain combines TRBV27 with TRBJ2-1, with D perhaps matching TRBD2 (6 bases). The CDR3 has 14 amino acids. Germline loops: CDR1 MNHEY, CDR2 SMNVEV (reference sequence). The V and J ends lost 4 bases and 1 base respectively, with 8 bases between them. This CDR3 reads CASSWRGSYNEQFF. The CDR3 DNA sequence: TGTGCCAGCAGTTGGAGGGGTTCCTACAATGAGCAGTTCTTC.

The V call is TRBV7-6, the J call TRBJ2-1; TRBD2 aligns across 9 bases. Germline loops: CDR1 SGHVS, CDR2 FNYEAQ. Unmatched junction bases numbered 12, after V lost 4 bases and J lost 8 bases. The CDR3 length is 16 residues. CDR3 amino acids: CASSSFSGSPSDEQFF. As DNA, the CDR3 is TGTGCCAGCAGCTCCTTTAGCGGGAGCCCTTCGGATGAGCAGTTCTTC. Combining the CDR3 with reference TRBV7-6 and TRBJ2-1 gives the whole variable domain GAGVSQSPRYKVTKRGQDVALRCDPISGHVSLYWYRQALGQGPEFLTYFNYEAQQDKSGLPNDRFSAERPEGSISTLTIQRTEQRDSAMYRCASSSFSGSPSDEQFFGPGTRLTVL.

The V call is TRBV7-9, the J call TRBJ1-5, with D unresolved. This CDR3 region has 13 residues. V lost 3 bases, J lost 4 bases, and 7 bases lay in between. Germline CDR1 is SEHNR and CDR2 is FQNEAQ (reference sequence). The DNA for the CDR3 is TGTGCCAGCAGCTTTTCGGGGAATCAGCCCCAGCATTTT. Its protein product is CASSFSGNQPQHF. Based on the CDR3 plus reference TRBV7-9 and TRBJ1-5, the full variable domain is DTGVSQNPRHKITKRGQNVTFRCDPISEHNRLYWYRQTLGQGPEFLTYFQNEAQLEKSRLLSDRFSAERPKGSFSTLEIQRTEQGDSAMYLCASSFSGNQPQHFGDGTRLSIL.

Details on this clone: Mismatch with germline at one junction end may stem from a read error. CDR3 nucleotide sequence: TGTGCCAGCCGCGAGAGGGGGTCTAACAGCGGGGAGCTGTTTTTT. This encodes CASRERGSNSGELFF. The V gene is TRBV7-3, the J gene TRBJ2-2, with D perhaps TRBD1 (6 bases). The CDR3 runs to 15 residues. CDR1 is SGHTA, CDR2 FQGTGA, per germline.

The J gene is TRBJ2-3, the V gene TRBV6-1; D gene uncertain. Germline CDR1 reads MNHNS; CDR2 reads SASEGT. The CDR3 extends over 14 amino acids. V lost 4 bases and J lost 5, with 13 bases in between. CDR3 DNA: TGTGCCAGCAGTGGGCATAAAGGGTTAGATACGCAGTATTTT. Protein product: CASSGHKGLDTQYF.